This TCR beta chain was recovered during a study of immune cell composition in non-small cell lung cancer. Notes on the study in general: Squamous carcinomas (around 80%) more often had tumour-associated clones >0.5% than adenocarcinomas (roughly 35%).

TCRdb's table, derived via immunoSEQ multiplex PCR, lists solely in-frame clones and lacks some. The data show 9,500 to 14,000 clones, roughly 60% seen once. DNA was extracted from unsorted cell suspensions stored frozen. The ends lost 6 bases at V and 3 bases at J; junction bases unmatched: 16. The germline V gene encodes CDR1 SQVTM and CDR2 ANQGSEA. The CDR3 runs 17 residues. To note about this clone: Its target is unknown.

The sequence came from a human donor with non-small cell lung cancer. The V call is TRBV29-1, the J call TRBJ2-3; the match to TRBD2 covers 9 bases. Sequenced material: lung tumor tissue. CDR3 sequence reads: CSVYRVAGAPETDTQYF. In DNA, the CDR3 is TGCAGCGTCTACCGCGTAGCGGGAGCCCCAGAAACAGATACGCAGTATTTT.